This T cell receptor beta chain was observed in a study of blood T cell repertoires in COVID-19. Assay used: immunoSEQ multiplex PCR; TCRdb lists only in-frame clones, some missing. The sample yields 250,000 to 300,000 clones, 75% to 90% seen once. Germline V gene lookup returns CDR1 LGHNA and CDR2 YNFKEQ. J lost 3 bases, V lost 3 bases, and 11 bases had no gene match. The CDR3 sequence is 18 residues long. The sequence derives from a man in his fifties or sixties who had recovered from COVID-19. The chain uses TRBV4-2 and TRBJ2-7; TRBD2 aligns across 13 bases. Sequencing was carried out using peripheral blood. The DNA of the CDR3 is TGTGCCAGCAGCCAGCCACTAGCGGGGGGGGTCTCGGGCTACGAGCAGTACTTC. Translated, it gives CASSQPLAGGVSGYEQYF.